These 22 T cell receptor beta chains were all obtained from the same sample, sequenced in a study of PD-1 blockade in classical Hodgkin lymphoma. Every patient had relapsed following autologous stem cell transplantation, and cohorts differed in brentuximab vedotin exposure. This table comes from immunoSEQ multiplex PCR, and its TCRdb copy is limited to in-frame clones, with some not included. This sample carries roughly 41,000 clones, 80% to 90% of them seen once, and the ten largest clones take more than 6.5%. Sequencing used peripheral blood mononuclear cells (PBMCs), obtained before the second cycle of nivolumab. The origin of the receptors is a human donor with classical Hodgkin lymphoma.

This rearrangement joins TRBV4-1 to TRBJ2-7, with 9 bases matching TRBD2. The J segment lost 3 bases and the V segment lost 2 bases, leaving 5 bases of the junction unmatched. Germline V CDR1 and CDR2: MGHRA, YSYEKL. The CDR3 totals 15 residues. CDR3 sequence reads: CASSQTSSGDYEQYF. CDR3 DNA: TGCGCCAGCAGCCAAACGTCTAGCGGGGACTACGAGCAGTACTTC.

The chain is built from TRBV30 and TRBJ2-7; 8 nucleotides align to TRBD1. The CDR3 is 16 amino acids. Looked up from germline, CDR1 is GTSNPN and CDR2 is SVGIG (reference sequence). The V segment lost 0 bases and the J segment 4 bases; nucleotides outside the gene matches: 11. CDR3 nucleotides: TGTGCCTGGAGTGTACTCGGCGGGACAGGCTTTTACGAGCAGTACTTC. It is translated as CAWSVLGGTGFYEQYF.

The gene calls are TRBV18 and TRBJ1-3; TRBD1 matches at 8 bases. V dropped 1 base and J dropped 3; count of bases not matched to a gene: 14. CDR3 length: 19 residues. Germline loops: CDR1 KGHSH, CDR2 LQKENI. CDR3 DNA sequence: TGTGCCAGCTCACCACTGGCGGGGACAGGCCTCTCTGGTGGAAACACCATATATTTT. Residues: CASSPLAGTGLSGGNTIYF.

This chain joins TRBV2 and TRBJ2-7, with 8 bases lining up with TRBD2. The V segment lost 6 bases and the J segment 2 bases; nucleotides outside the gene matches: 9. The CDR3 is 15 residues long. Germline CDR1 is SNHLY and CDR2 is FYNNEI. The CDR3: CASSEKSGRAYEQYF. CDR3 bases: TGTGCCAGCAGCGAAAAAAGCGGGAGAGCCTACGAGCAGTACTTC.

The gene calls are TRBV19 and TRBJ2-7; 8 bases fit TRBD1. This CDR3 is built from 16 residues. Unmatched junction bases numbered 8, after V lost 4 bases and J lost 0 bases. Looked up from germline, CDR1 is LNHDA and CDR2 is SQIVND (reference sequence). The CDR3 nucleotides read TGTGCCAGTAGTACGTATGGGGACAGGAGCTCCTACGAGCAGTACTTC. Translated: CASSTYGDRSSYEQYF.

V gene TRBV5-5 combines with J gene TRBJ2-1; 7 bases align to TRBD1. V lost 4 bases and J lost 5; bases outside the gene matches: 12. This CDR3 contains 16 residues. CDR1 and CDR2 (germline): SGHKS, YYEKEE (reference sequence). CDR3 sequence reads: CASSPRIWGQNNEQFF. The CDR3 nucleotides read TGTGCCAGCAGCCCCAGGATTTGGGGACAGAACAATGAGCAGTTCTTC.

The rearrangement links TRBV28 to TRBJ2-5; 8 bases line up with TRBD1. V lost 2 bases and J lost 9; bases outside the gene matches: 14. This CDR3 has 16 residues. Per germline, CDR1 MDHEN and CDR2 SYDVKM. CDR3 in DNA: TGTGCCAGCAGTTTAATCACAGGGGGTATTCCGGAGGCCCAGTACTTC. It codes for CASSLITGGIPEAQYF.

Note on this clone: The junction does not match germline at one end; this may be a read error. The genes are TRBV2 and TRBJ1-2; D unresolved. Looked up from germline, CDR1 is SNHLY and CDR2 is FYNNEI. This CDR3 comprises 11 residues. The CDR3 here is CASREEVAGTF. Here the CDR3 DNA reads TGTGCCAGCAGAGAAGAGGTGGCGGGAACCTTC.

This clone has more than one count but fewer than ten. The gene calls are TRBV27 and TRBJ2-1, with D unclear. The CDR3 is made up of 15 amino acids. V was clipped by 5 bases and J by 4 bases, with 15 bases between them. Germline V CDR1 and CDR2: MNHEY, SMNVEV (reference sequence). In nucleotides, the CDR3 is TGTGCCAGCAGTGTAGAGCAGACCCTGTACAATGAGCAGTTCTTC. Its translation is CASSVEQTLYNEQFF.

The chain combines TRBV5-6 with TRBJ1-1; D gene unclear. V was shortened by 2 bases and J by 13 bases, with 15 bases between the two germline ends. CDR3 size: 12 residues. The germline V gene has CDR1 SGHDT and CDR2 YYEEEE. CDR3 DNA sequence: TGTGCCAGCAGCTTATCTGACATGGAGGATTTCTTT. Amino acids: CASSLSDMEDFF.

This chain uses TRBV4-1 with TRBJ1-6, with D tentatively TRBD1 (6 bases). The germline CDR1 and CDR2 sequences are MGHRA and YSYEKL. V was cut by 1 base and J by 3 bases, with 10 bases left in between. The CDR3 covers 16 residues. The CDR3 sequence is CASSQVRDNYNSPLHF. CDR3 DNA sequence: TGCGCCAGCAGCCAAGTGCGGGACAACTATAATTCACCCCTCCACTTT.

This rearrangement joins TRBV19 to TRBJ1-1; 8 bases fit TRBD1. V lost 7 bases, J lost 0 bases, and 10 bases stayed unmatched. The CDR3 contains 16 residues. The germline V gene encodes CDR1 LNHDA and CDR2 SQIVND (reference sequence). In DNA form, the CDR3 reads TGTGCCAGTATGATCAGGGGGCGTAGGATGAACACTGAAGCTTTCTTT. Its translation is CASMIRGRRMNTEAFF.

The chain is built from TRBV2 and TRBJ2-3, with D possibly TRBD2 on 5 matching bases. V lost 7 bases to trimming and J lost 2 bases, with 13 bases between them. CDR3 size: 14 residues. The germline V gene has CDR1 SNHLY and CDR2 FYNNEI. CDR3 loop: CASNWERHTDTQYF. The CDR3, as DNA: TGTGCCAGCAATTGGGAGAGGCACACAGATACGCAGTATTTT.

The genes are TRBV6-5 and TRBJ2-3; perhaps TRBD2 as D (6 bases). The V gene's germline CDR1 is MNHEY and CDR2 SVGAGI. This CDR3 contains 11 residues. The germline V and J ends were trimmed by 7 bases and 6 bases, with 8 bases remaining between them. In nucleotides, the CDR3 is TGTGCCAGCATAGGGAGGGATACGCAGTATTTT. Its protein product is CASIGRDTQYF.

CDR3 sequence (DNA): TGTGCCAGCACAGAAATCGCGACTAGAGGGACCCAGTACTTC. It specifies CASTEIATRGTQYF. The chain uses TRBV6-6 and TRBJ2-5, with D possibly TRBD2 on 6 matching bases. The length of the CDR3 is 14 residues. V lost 7 bases and J 7 bases, leaving 19 bases between the germline ends. Germline CDR1 is MNHNY and CDR2 is SVGAGI (reference sequence).

J is TRBJ2-1 and V is TRBV19; 10 positions match TRBD1. Germline CDR1 and CDR2: LNHDA and SQIVND (reference sequence). CDR3 length: 15 residues. The V segment lost 1 base and the J segment 5 bases; nucleotides outside the gene matches: 2. CDR3: CASSIADRGHNEQFF. The CDR3 DNA reads as TGTGCCAGTAGTATAGCTGACAGGGGGCACAATGAGCAGTTCTTC.

The chain links TRBV4-1 to TRBJ1-4, with TRBD1 as a possible D gene (5 bases). Per germline, CDR1 MGHRA and CDR2 YSYEKL. V was clipped by 1 base and J by 4 bases, with 16 bases between them. This CDR3 comprises 17 residues. The CDR3 DNA is TGCGCCAGCAGCCAAGTAGTGGTTTCAGGGAGTAATGAAAAACTGTTTTTT. Translation gives CASSQVVVSGSNEKLFF.

The CDR3: CASSEVPAFRNEQYF. The CDR3 DNA reads as TGTGCCAGCAGTGAGGTTCCGGCGTTTCGGAACGAGCAGTACTTC. V and J are TRBV2 and TRBJ2-7, with unresolved D. The germline V gene has CDR1 SNHLY and CDR2 FYNNEI. V was clipped by 3 bases and J by 5 bases, with 17 bases between them. The CDR3 consists of 15 residues.

The V gene is TRBV28, the J gene TRBJ1-1; D ambiguous. Germline loops: CDR1 MDHEN, CDR2 SYDVKM. This CDR3 has 14 amino acids. V was pared by 7 bases and J by 3 bases, with 15 bases between. The CDR3 protein is CASNGPSEDTEAFF. For the CDR3, the DNA is TGTGCCAGCAATGGGCCATCTGAGGACACTGAAGCTTTCTTT.

The chain joins TRBV6-1 to TRBJ1-2; D perhaps matches TRBD1 (5 bases). Germline values: CDR1 MNHNS, CDR2 SASEGT. V gave up 5 bases and J gave up 2 bases, with 15 bases separating them. CDR3 size: 15 residues. The CDR3 nucleotides are TGTGCCAGCAGTTTTTCGGGACGACCGAACTATGGCTACACCTTC. As protein: CASSFSGRPNYGYTF.

This chain uses TRBV18 with TRBJ1-5; 7 bases are shared with TRBD1. Trimming removed 4 bases from V and 3 bases from J; junction bases left unmatched: 9. Germline loops: CDR1 KGHSH, CDR2 LQKENI. This CDR3 region has 16 residues. The CDR3 DNA sequence: TGTGCCAGCTCACTTTTTGGACAGGCGAACAATCAGCCCCAGCATTTT. This codes for CASSLFGQANNQPQHF.

The chain has TRBV29-1 and TRBJ1-2, with no clear D. Trimming cost V 7 bases and J 4 bases, with 16 bases left between them. This CDR3 contains 13 residues. From germline, CDR1 is SQVTM and CDR2 ANQGSEA. DNA for the CDR3: TGCAGCGGCTTTCCTCAGGACGGCTATGGCTACACCTTC. Amino acids: CSGFPQDGYGYTF.